These 28 T cell receptor beta chains share one sample of origin, sequenced in a study of neurological immune-mediated disorders. TCRdb re-called the 5' RACE reads with MiXCR, one entry per CDR3 protein. This table has roughly 80,000 distinct CDR3 sequences, 10% appearing once. Sequences were obtained from PBMCs. The receptors come from a man aged 40-49 years in good health.

This clonotype was detected many times. The genes are TRBV2 and TRBJ2-3; D gene unclear. The germline gives CDR1 SNHLY, CDR2 FYNNEI. This CDR3 is built from 12 residues. The V end lost 7 bases, the J end lost 4 bases, and 9 bases lay between the germline ends. CDR3: CASKPDPDTQYF. The DNA of the CDR3 is TGTGCCAGCAAACCGGACCCAGATACGCAGTATTTT.

Ten or more counts support this clonotype. The V gene is TRBV2, the J gene TRBJ2-4; 7 bases are a match to TRBD1. Germline CDR1 SNHLY, CDR2 FYNNEI. This CDR3 is built from 13 residues. J lost 5 bases, V lost 7 bases, and 5 bases had no gene match. CDR3 in amino acids: CASKGAGENIQYF. As DNA, the CDR3 is TGTGCCAGCAAGGGGGCAGGAGAAAACATTCAGTACTTC. Variable domain in full (rest from reference TRBV2 and TRBJ2-4): EPEVTQTPSHQVTQMGQEVILRCVPISNHLYFYWYRQILGQKVEFLVSFYNNEISEKSEIFDDQFSVERPDGSNFTLKIRSTKLEDSAMYFCASKGAGENIQYFGAGTRLSVL.

This clonotype showed up many times. This chain links TRBV20-1 with TRBJ2-2; TRBD2 aligns across 8 bases. Germline CDR1 reads DFQATT; CDR2 reads SNEGSKA (reference sequence). The CDR3 has 16 amino acids. Trimming removed 3 bases from V and 1 base from J; junction bases left unmatched: 7. The CDR3 DNA is TGCAGTGCTAGCATTGGACTAGCAGGGAACACCGGGGAGCTGTTTTTT. It is translated as CSASIGLAGNTGELFF.

This clonotype showed up many times. The chain is built from TRBV5-6 and TRBJ2-2; 7 positions agree with TRBD1. Trimming removed 5 bases from V and 0 bases from J; junction bases left unmatched: 4. Looked up from germline, CDR1 is SGHDT and CDR2 is YYEEEE. CDR3 length: 15 amino acids. CDR3: CASRPTGANTGELFF. The CDR3 DNA is TGTGCCAGCAGGCCCACAGGGGCGAACACCGGGGAGCTGTTTTTT.

In this sample, this clonotype turned up many times. This chain links TRBV5-1 with TRBJ2-2, with D hard to call. The V end was cut by 5 bases, the J end by 0 bases, with 14 bases between. The CDR3 covers 16 residues. Germline lookup yields CDR1 SGHRS and CDR2 YFSETQ. CDR3 sequence: CASSSFGFANTGELFF. The CDR3 region has the DNA TGCGCCAGCAGTTCCTTCGGGTTCGCGAACACCGGGGAGCTGTTTTTT.

This clonotype was detected ten times or more. The CDR3 spells CASSRVSGLGTQYF. The DNA for the CDR3 is TGCGCCAGCAGCCGGGTATCGGGGTTAGGAACCCAGTACTTC. This rearrangement joins TRBV5-1 to TRBJ2-5, with TRBD2 as a possible D gene (5 bases). The CDR3 is 14 residues long. V was pared by 4 bases and J by 8 bases, with 18 bases between. Germline V CDR1 and CDR2: SGHRS, YFSETQ.

This clonotype was seen ten or more times. The chain carries TRBV6-5 and TRBJ1-2; D is undetermined. The CDR3 is 13 amino acids. The germline V and J ends were trimmed by 5 bases and 4 bases, with 11 bases remaining between them. Germline lookup yields CDR1 MNHEY and CDR2 SVGAGI. CDR3 nucleotide sequence: TGTGCCAGCAGTCTCGGGAGGTCCTATGGCTACACCTTC. Its translation is CASSLGRSYGYTF.

This clonotype was observed at least ten times. The chain is built from TRBV11-2 and TRBJ2-5; 10 bases are shared with TRBD1. With V trimmed by 5 bases and J by 7 bases, 4 bases remained unmatched. Germline V lookup: CDR1 SGHAT, CDR2 FQNNGV. The CDR3 runs to 13 residues. Here the CDR3 DNA reads TGTGCCAGCAGCCCCGGGACAGGGGCGACCCAGTACTTC. It yields the protein CASSPGTGATQYF.

The chain joins TRBV5-1 to TRBJ2-7, with 7 positions matching TRBD1. This CDR3 has 15 residues. Germline V CDR1 and CDR2: SGHRS, YFSETQ. V dropped 3 bases and J dropped 0; count of bases not matched to a gene: 6. CDR3 nucleotide sequence: TGCGCCAGCAGCTCCACCGGGACAGCCTCCTACGAGCAGTACTTC. Protein product: CASSSTGTASYEQYF.

There are many counts of this clonotype. The rearrangement links TRBV20-1 to TRBJ2-3, with D maybe TRBD2 (6 bases). Trimming shortened V by 2 bases and J by 2 bases, and 17 bases separated the two germline ends. CDR3 size: 16 residues. Germline lookup yields CDR1 DFQATT and CDR2 SNEGSKA (reference sequence). CDR3 sequence (DNA): TGCAGTGCTAGAAGAGGGGAGGCTAGTCCCACAGATACGCAGTATTTT. Encoded protein: CSARRGEASPTDTQYF.

This clonotype was observed at least ten times. The chain has TRBV24-1 and TRBJ2-1; 9 nucleotides line up with TRBD2. Germline CDR1 is KGHDR and CDR2 is SFDVKD. CDR3 size: 15 residues. J lost 10 bases, V lost 5 bases, and 11 bases had no gene match. DNA of the CDR3: TGTGCCACCAGTGCAGGGGCCATGAGCGGGGGGGAGCAGTTCTTC. Its translation: CATSAGAMSGGEQFF.

At least ten counts were recorded for this clonotype. CDR3 in DNA: TGTGCCAGCAGCTTGACAGTATACAATGAGCAGTTCTTC. Its protein is CASSLTVYNEQFF. The genes are TRBV5-5 and TRBJ2-1, with D unresolved. Trimming shortened V by 1 base and J by 4 bases, and 6 bases separated the two germline ends. Looked up from germline, CDR1 is SGHKS and CDR2 is YYEKEE (reference sequence). The CDR3 loop spans 13 amino acids. Based on the CDR3 plus reference TRBV5-5 and TRBJ2-1, the full variable domain is DAGVTQSPTHLIKTRGQQVTLRCSPISGHKSVSWYQQVLGQGPQFIFQYYEKEERGRGNFPDRFSARQFPNYSSELNVNALLLGDSALYLCASSLTVYNEQFFGPGTRLTVL.

This clonotype showed up many times. The chain joins TRBV6-5 to TRBJ2-7; 7 bases align to TRBD1. Germline V gene data show CDR1 as MNHEY and CDR2 as SVGAGI. This CDR3 spans 13 amino acids. V shed 8 bases and J 0 bases; nucleotides not matched to a gene: 4. CDR3 region: CASLDRNSYEQYF. CDR3 bases: TGTGCCAGCCTGGACAGGAACTCCTACGAGCAGTACTTC.

This clonotype occurred many times. The rearrangement joins TRBV7-6 to TRBJ2-1; 11 nucleotides agree with TRBD2. The length of the CDR3 is 16 residues. V was clipped by 1 base and J by 10 bases; unmatched bases: 9. Germline CDR1 and CDR2: SGHVS and FNYEAQ. The CDR3 DNA follows: TGTGCCAGCAGCTTAGATATAGCGGGAGGGCCGGGCGAGCAGTTCTTC. Its protein is CASSLDIAGGPGEQFF.

This clonotype was detected many times. CDR3 amino acids: CASSDLDGYTF. The CDR3 DNA reads as TGTGCCAGCAGCGATCTTGATGGCTACACCTTC. The chain links TRBV9 to TRBJ1-2; D gene unclear. Between the trimmed V and J ends, which lost 3 bases and 6 bases, there was a span of 6 bases. Germline V lookup: CDR1 SGDLS, CDR2 YYNGEE. The CDR3 consists of 11 residues.

This clonotype was counted many times. This chain uses TRBV3-1 with TRBJ1-4; 8 bases align to TRBD1. V shed 3 bases and J 15 bases; nucleotides not matched to a gene: 6. The CDR3 is made up of 12 amino acids. The germline gives CDR1 LGHDT, CDR2 YNNKEL (reference sequence). The CDR3 spells CASSHGDRRVFF. CDR3 DNA sequence: TGTGCCAGCAGCCACGGGGACAGGAGGGTGTTTTTT.

This clonotype has a count of ten or more. V usage is TRBV28 and J usage is TRBJ2-1, with TRBD2 matching over 9 bases. The CDR3 spans 16 residues. V lost 3 bases, J lost 6 bases, and 9 bases stayed unmatched. Germline V CDR1 and CDR2: MDHEN, SYDVKM. CDR3: CASSFSSGGRVNEQFF. In nucleotides, the CDR3 is TGTGCCAGCAGTTTCTCAAGCGGGGGGCGCGTCAATGAGCAGTTCTTC.

This clonotype was counted at least ten times. The rearrangement joins TRBV6-2 or TRBV6-3 to TRBJ2-7; TRBD2 aligns across 13 bases. Germline CDR1 is MNHEY and CDR2 is SVGEGT. The CDR3 is 15 residues long. Losses at the gene ends were 2 bases for V and 9 bases for J; bases not matched to a gene: 7. The CDR3: CASSYAGLAGRPQYF. CDR3 coding DNA: TGTGCCAGCAGTTACGCGGGACTAGCGGGGCGCCCGCAGTACTTC.

The chain uses TRBV6-5 and TRBJ2-7, with 8 bases aligning to TRBD2. The CDR3 totals 17 residues. CDR1 is MNHEY, CDR2 SVGAGI, per germline. The ends lost 0 bases at V and 3 bases at J; junction bases unmatched: 10. CDR3 loop: CASSYSKLPREVYEQYF. CDR3 in DNA: TGTGCCAGCAGTTACTCGAAGCTTCCGCGGGAGGTCTACGAGCAGTACTTC.

This clonotype was seen repeatedly, ten times or more. V usage is TRBV6-6 and J usage is TRBJ1-3; possibly TRBD1 for D (5 bases). Trimming took off 0 bases at V and 0 bases at J, with 6 bases between the two ends. The CDR3 is 15 residues long. Per germline, CDR1 MNHNY and CDR2 SVGAGI (reference sequence). In nucleotides, the CDR3 is TGTGCCAGCAGTTACTCGACAGTCTCTGGAAACACCATATATTTT. Residues: CASSYSTVSGNTIYF.

At least ten counts were recorded for this clonotype. Written as DNA, the CDR3 is TGTGCCAGCAGCTTAAGAGGGGGCACCCGGTACAATGAGCAGTTCTTC. Its protein product is CASSLRGGTRYNEQFF. The chain is built from TRBV7-3 and TRBJ2-1, with TRBD1 matching over 7 bases. The CDR3 totals 16 residues. V was clipped by 1 base and J by 4 bases; unmatched bases: 7. Germline CDR1 and CDR2: SGHTA and FQGTGA.

Ten or more counts support this clonotype. This chain connects TRBV5-1 to TRBJ2-4, with 9 bases lining up with TRBD2. V shed 1 base, J shed 3 bases, and the junction held 8 bases outside the gene matches. The CDR3 sequence is 17 residues long. Germline loops: CDR1 SGHRS, CDR2 YFSETQ. This CDR3 reads CASSLLAGGAGKNIQYF. Here the CDR3 DNA reads TGCGCCAGCAGCTTGCTGGCGGGAGGGGCGGGCAAAAACATTCAGTACTTC.

This clonotype was observed at least ten times. V and J are TRBV10-3 and TRBJ1-1; no reliable D call. The germline V and J ends were trimmed by 3 bases and 1 base, with 18 bases remaining between them. Germline V CDR1 and CDR2: ENHRY, SYGVKD. CDR3 size: 17 residues. The CDR3 bases are TGTGCCATCAGTGAAGTCCCTACCTTTAAACAGAACACTGAAGCTTTCTTT. It encodes CAISEVPTFKQNTEAFF.

This clonotype came up many times. This chain connects TRBV5-1 to TRBJ2-1, with a weak D call TRBD1 (6 bases). Germline values: CDR1 SGHRS, CDR2 YFSETQ. The CDR3 spans 13 residues. Trimming shortened V by 2 bases and J by 10 bases, and 13 bases separated the two germline ends. CDR3 region: CASSFPQGQEQFF. Written as DNA, the CDR3 is TGCGCCAGCAGCTTCCCCCAGGGGCAAGAGCAGTTCTTC.

This clonotype was detected many times. CDR3: CSVEDLNEQFF. DNA of the CDR3: TGCAGCGTTGAAGATCTAAATGAGCAGTTCTTC. The chain uses TRBV29-1 and TRBJ2-1; the D is unclear. Germline CDR1 is SQVTM and CDR2 is ANQGSEA. The CDR3 has 11 residues. Trimming took 0 bases from V and 7 from J, leaving 4 bases between them.

This clonotype was found many times. V is TRBV7-6 and J is TRBJ2-2; TRBD1 matches 7 bases. V was pared by 3 bases and J by 6 bases, with 4 bases of the junction left unmatched. The CDR3 length is 14 residues. Germline V gene data show CDR1 as SGHVS and CDR2 as FNYEAQ. The CDR3 loop is CASSFSTGSGELFF. The CDR3 DNA reads as TGTGCCAGCAGCTTTTCGACAGGGTCCGGGGAGCTGTTTTTT.

There are many counts of this clonotype. The gene calls are TRBV9 and TRBJ2-7, with D possibly being TRBD2 (6 bases). Germline V lookup: CDR1 SGDLS, CDR2 YYNGEE. Trimming left V 4 bases short and J 2 bases short, with 16 bases between. The CDR3 spans 15 residues. This CDR3 is CASSPPTGDPYEQYF. As DNA, the CDR3 is TGTGCCAGCAGCCCACCTACGGGGGACCCCTACGAGCAGTACTTC.

This clonotype was seen at least ten times. The V gene is TRBV3-1, the J gene TRBJ2-6; 8 bases fit TRBD1. Germline values: CDR1 LGHDT, CDR2 YNNKEL (reference sequence). The CDR3 is 19 residues long. V shed 0 bases, J shed 0 bases, and the junction held 7 bases outside the gene matches. CDR3 DNA sequence: TGTGCCAGCAGCCAAGAGACCAGGGGGCGAACCTCTGGGGCCAACGTCCTGACTTTC. It is translated as CASSQETRGRTSGANVLTF.